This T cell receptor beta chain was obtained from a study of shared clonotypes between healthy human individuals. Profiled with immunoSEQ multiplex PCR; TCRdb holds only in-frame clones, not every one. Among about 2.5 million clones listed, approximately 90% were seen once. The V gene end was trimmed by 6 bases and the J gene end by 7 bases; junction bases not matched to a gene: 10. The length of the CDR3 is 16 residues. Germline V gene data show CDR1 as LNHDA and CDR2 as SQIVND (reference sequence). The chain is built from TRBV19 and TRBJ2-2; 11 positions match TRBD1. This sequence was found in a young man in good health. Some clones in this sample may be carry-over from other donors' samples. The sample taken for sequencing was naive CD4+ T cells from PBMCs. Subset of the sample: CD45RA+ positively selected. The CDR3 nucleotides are TGTGCCAGTAGCCGGATTGGACAGGGGGCGGTCGGGGAGCTGTTTTTT. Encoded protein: CASSRIGQGAVGELFF.